Each of the 16 T cell receptor beta chains below was sequenced from the same sample in a study of CD8 T cells in ankylosing spondylitis. MiXCR was run by TCRdb on the 5' RACE reads, yielding one entry per CDR3 protein. The sample lists a few hundred thousand distinct CDR3 sequences, about a sixth seen once, with roughly 34% in the top ten. Sequencing used blood, either unsorted or a sorted T cell fraction (not recorded which). The receptors stem from a male donor with ankylosing spondylitis or in good health (not recorded which).

A few counts support this clonotype. The chain joins TRBV29-1 to TRBJ1-2, with 9 bases aligning to TRBD1. The J segment lost 6 bases and the V segment lost 0 bases, leaving 14 bases of the junction unmatched. The CDR3 is 17 amino acids. The germline V gene encodes CDR1 SQVTM and CDR2 ANQGSEA. CDR3 loop: CSVEDLSGTGGLDGYTF. The CDR3, as DNA: TGCAGCGTTGAAGATCTAAGTGGTACAGGGGGCTTGGATGGCTACACCTTC.

The CDR3 reads CASSPSGSLYEQYF. The DNA of the CDR3 is TGTGCCAGCTCACCCAGCGGGAGCCTTTACGAGCAGTACTTC. This chain joins TRBV18 and TRBJ2-7; TRBD2 matches 8 bases. Germline V gene data show CDR1 as KGHSH and CDR2 as LQKENI. V lost 3 bases and J lost 4; bases outside the gene matches: 5. This CDR3 comprises 14 residues.

The chain links TRBV29-1 to TRBJ1-1; 9 bases align to TRBD1. This CDR3 contains 14 residues. The V segment lost 7 bases and the J segment 4 bases; nucleotides outside the gene matches: 10. CDR1 and CDR2 (germline): SQVTM, ANQGSEA. CDR3 amino acids: CSAAPGTGSTEAFF. The CDR3 region has the DNA TGCAGCGCCGCTCCCGGGACAGGGAGCACTGAAGCTTTCTTT.

This clonotype has a count of ten or more. The V and J genes are TRBV5-1 and TRBJ2-3; the D gene is possibly TRBD2 (7 bases). The germline V gene encodes CDR1 SGHRS and CDR2 YFSETQ. The length of the CDR3 is 13 residues. Trimming cost V 4 bases and J 5 bases, with 11 bases left between them. This CDR3 is CASSAGAGDTQYF. CDR3 nucleotide sequence: TGCGCCAGCAGCGCGGGGGCTGGAGATACGCAGTATTTT.

In nucleotides, the CDR3 is TGCGCCAGCAGCTTGGATGACAGTAGCACAGATACGCAGTATTTT. This encodes CASSLDDSSTDTQYF. The gene calls are TRBV5-1 and TRBJ2-3, with D perhaps TRBD1 (5 bases). The CDR3 covers 15 residues. Trimming took off 0 bases at V and 0 bases at J, with 8 bases between the two ends. Germline V gives CDR1 SGHRS, CDR2 YFSETQ. Drawing the rest from reference TRBV5-1 and TRBJ2-3, the complete variable domain is KAGVTQTPRYLIKTRGQQVTLSCSPISGHRSVSWYQQTPGQGLQFLFEYFSETQRNKGNFPGRFSGRQFSNSRSEMNVSTLELGDSALYLCASSLDDSSTDTQYFGPGTRLTVL.

This clonotype has a handful of counts. The V gene is TRBV6-1, the J gene TRBJ2-6; maybe TRBD1 (6 bases). From germline, CDR1 is MNHNS and CDR2 SASEGT. The length of the CDR3 is 13 residues. The V and J ends lost 8 bases and 6 bases respectively, with 11 bases between them. CDR3 protein: CASQGFEANVLTF. The CDR3 DNA sequence: TGTGCCAGCCAGGGGTTTGAGGCCAACGTCCTGACTTTC.

The genes are TRBV12-3 or TRBV12-4 and TRBJ2-3; 12 bases match TRBD2. V was pared by 9 bases and J by 0 bases, with 1 base of the junction left unmatched. This CDR3 is built from 14 residues. The CDR3 region has the DNA TGTGCCAGTGGGACTAGCGGGAGCACAGATACGCAGTATTTT. It codes for CASGTSGSTDTQYF.

This clonotype was counted between two and nine times. The chain is built from TRBV5-6 and TRBJ1-5; 10 nucleotides align to TRBD1. Germline values: CDR1 SGHDT, CDR2 YYEEEE. The CDR3 extends over 17 amino acids. The ends lost 3 bases at V and 2 bases at J; junction bases unmatched: 8. For the CDR3, the DNA is TGTGCCAGCAGCTCCCGGGACAGGGGAGTGGGCAATCAGCCCCAGCATTTT. It is translated as CASSSRDRGVGNQPQHF.

The rearrangement links TRBV15 to TRBJ1-2; 9 positions agree with TRBD1. The CDR3 covers 15 residues. CDR1 and CDR2 (germline): LNHNV, YYDKDF (reference sequence). Germline trimming cut 4 bases from V and 0 bases from J; bases unmatched to any gene: 3. The CDR3 loop reads CATSIDRGANYGYTF. CDR3 nucleotides: TGTGCCACCAGCATTGACAGGGGGGCTAACTATGGCTACACCTTC.

The chain joins TRBV7-9 to TRBJ2-6, with 8 bases fitting TRBD1. CDR1 SEHNR and CDR2 FQNEAQ come from the germline V gene (reference sequence). Trimming cost V 4 bases and J 5 bases; bases outside gene matches: 10. CDR3 size: 17 residues. Here the CDR3 reads CASSYGTGAERANVLTF. Written as DNA, the CDR3 is TGTGCCAGCAGCTACGGGACAGGTGCTGAGAGGGCCAACGTCCTGACTTTC.

The chain is built from TRBV3-1 and TRBJ2-2; no definite D call. The V end lost 2 bases, the J end lost 5 bases, and 12 bases lay between the germline ends. Germline V gives CDR1 LGHDT, CDR2 YNNKEL (reference sequence). This CDR3 has 15 amino acids. The CDR3 here is CASSQLMDATGELFF. CDR3 bases: TGTGCCAGCAGCCAACTAATGGACGCTACCGGGGAGCTGTTTTTT. Full variable domain (rest looked up from reference TRBV3-1 and TRBJ2-2): DTAVSQTPKYLVTQMGNDKSIKCEQNLGHDTMYWYKQDSKKFLKIMFSYNNKELIINETVPNRFSPKSPDKAHLNLHINSLELGDSAVYFCASSQLMDATGELFFGEGSRLTVL.

J is TRBJ1-2 and V is TRBV7-9; D not resolved. Trimming left V 5 bases short and J 4 bases short, with 11 bases between. The CDR3 is made up of 13 amino acids. CDR1 and CDR2 (germline): SEHNR, FQNEAQ (reference sequence). CDR3 residues: CASSPPAAYGYTF. The CDR3 DNA reads TGTGCCAGCAGCCCGCCGGCAGCCTATGGCTACACCTTC.

The genes are TRBV5-6 and TRBJ2-2; 9 nucleotides align to TRBD1. The CDR3 covers 16 residues. The germline V gene encodes CDR1 SGHDT and CDR2 YYEEEE. J was trimmed by 6 bases and V by 2 bases; bases with no gene match: 8. The CDR3 nucleotides are TGTGCCAGCAGCTTAGGGACAGGGATATGGTCCGGGGAGCTGTTTTTT. Its protein is CASSLGTGIWSGELFF. The variable domain in full, completed from reference TRBV5-6 and TRBJ2-2, reads DAGVTQSPTHLIKTRGQQVTLRCSPKSGHDTVSWYQQALGQGPQFIFQYYEEEERQRGNFPDRFSGHQFPNYSSELNVNALLLGDSALYLCASSLGTGIWSGELFFGEGSRLTVL.

The chain carries TRBV10-3 and TRBJ1-2; no firm D call. The CDR3 loop spans 14 amino acids. The V gene lost 6 bases and the J gene lost 2 bases, with 13 bases spanning the gap. Germline V lookup: CDR1 ENHRY, CDR2 SYGVKD. CDR3: CAISDLKGNYGYTF. The CDR3 DNA reads TGTGCCATCAGCGACCTAAAAGGGAACTATGGCTACACCTTC.

This clonotype was observed a few times. The chain joins TRBV9 to TRBJ2-7; D perhaps matches TRBD1 (6 bases). The germline CDR1 and CDR2 sequences are SGDLS and YYNGEE. This CDR3 is 16 amino acids long. V was cut by 0 bases and J by 2 bases, with 15 bases left in between. The DNA of the CDR3 is TGTGCCAGCAGCGTAGGAGGGGGAGATAGCCCCTACGAGCAGTACTTC. It specifies CASSVGGGDSPYEQYF.

This clonotype was counted between two and nine times. V usage is TRBV25-1 and J usage is TRBJ2-3; D is ambiguous. This CDR3 spans 13 amino acids. Trimming took off 4 bases at V and 0 bases at J, with 5 bases between the two ends. From germline, CDR1 is MGHDK and CDR2 SYGVNS. CDR3 region: CASSVDSTDTQYF. The CDR3 bases are TGTGCCAGCAGTGTTGACAGCACAGATACGCAGTATTTT.